Below are 3 T cell receptor beta chains sequenced from a single sample in a study of technical replicates of blood from several donors. Sequenced by immunoSEQ multiplex PCR; TCRdb stores in-frame clones only, minus some. The sample holds around 69,000 clones, roughly 96% seen once. Sequences were obtained from T cells isolated from PBMCs. All receptors derive from a human donor in good health.

The V and J genes are TRBV5-6 and TRBJ1-1; D not certain. The germline V and J ends were trimmed by 0 bases and 2 bases, with 11 bases remaining between them. The CDR3 has 15 residues. Germline-derived CDR1 and CDR2 are SGHDT and YYEEEE. CDR3 nucleotides: TGTGCCAGCAGCTTGGTTGGAGCCCTAAACACTGAAGCTTTCTTT. Translation gives CASSLVGALNTEAFF.

This chain joins TRBV6-5 and TRBJ1-3; D gene unclear. The CDR3 has 14 amino acids. Germline lookup yields CDR1 MNHEY and CDR2 SVGAGI. Trimming took off 6 bases at V and 0 bases at J, with 9 bases between the two ends. CDR3 DNA: TGTGCCAGCAGCACACCGTCCTCTGGAAACACCATATATTTT. Protein sequence: CASSTPSSGNTIYF.

Only one count was recorded for this clone. The chain employs TRBV7-9 and TRBJ1-2; TRBD1 matches 7 bases. J was trimmed by 8 bases and V by 5 bases; bases with no gene match: 8. This CDR3 spans 13 amino acids. Germline CDR1 SEHNR, CDR2 FQNEAQ (reference sequence). The CDR3 DNA follows: TGTGCCAGCAGCCCAGGTGACAGGGTGGGCTACACCTTC. Protein: CASSPGDRVGYTF.